These 23 T cell receptor beta chains share one sample of origin, sequenced in a study of blood T cell repertoires in COVID-19. The table came from immunoSEQ multiplex PCR; TCRdb's copy has only in-frame clones and leaves some out. Here the sample spans 37,000 or so clones, around 86% being singletons. Sequencing input: peripheral blood. The source is a human donor in a cohort sampled during active COVID-19.

This chain joins TRBV6-6 and TRBJ2-5; 7 bases fit TRBD1. The V gene end was trimmed by 2 bases and the J gene end by 7 bases; junction bases not matched to a gene: 7. There are 14 residues in the CDR3. From germline, CDR1 is MNHNY and CDR2 SVGAGI (reference sequence). The CDR3 coding sequence is TGTGCCAGCAGTTACGAGGGGGCCGCGGGGACCCAGTACTTC. It codes for CASSYEGAAGTQYF.

The chain carries TRBV10-1 and TRBJ2-7; tentative D call: TRBD2 (7 bases). The CDR3 sequence is 13 residues long. The V end was cut by 6 bases, the J end by 4 bases, with 13 bases between. Germline V CDR1 and CDR2: WNHNN, SYGVQD (reference sequence). The CDR3 is CASSAGGQYEQYF. In DNA, the CDR3 is TGCGCCAGCAGCGCCGGGGGGCAATACGAGCAGTACTTC.

V and J are TRBV19 and TRBJ1-5; 9 bases match TRBD1. V was clipped by 7 bases and J by 6 bases; unmatched bases: 7. This CDR3 spans 14 amino acids. The germline V gene has CDR1 LNHDA and CDR2 SQIVND (reference sequence). The CDR3: CASIRTGERQPQHF. The CDR3 nucleotides are TGTGCCAGTATCCGGACAGGGGAACGTCAGCCCCAGCATTTT.

The rearrangement joins TRBV6-2 or TRBV6-3 to TRBJ1-3, with D unresolved. The CDR3 runs to 14 residues. CDR1 and CDR2 (germline): MNHEY, SVGEGT. Between the trimmed V and J ends, which lost 4 bases and 1 base, there was a span of 8 bases. As DNA, the CDR3 is TGTGCCAGCAGTTCCGGAGGATCTGGAAACACCATATATTTT. Amino acid sequence: CASSSGGSGNTIYF.

This clone rates as medium-sized. The chain joins TRBV7-6 to TRBJ2-7; D might be TRBD2 (6 bases). There are 13 residues in the CDR3. The V end was cut by 5 bases, the J end by 3 bases, with 11 bases between. Per the germline V gene, CDR1 is SGHVS and CDR2 is FNYEAQ. CDR3 DNA: TGTGCCAGCAGCGCGGGACCGAACTACGAGCAGTACTTC. Protein sequence: CASSAGPNYEQYF.

The chain recombines TRBV28 with TRBJ2-1, with 10 bases lining up with TRBD2. CDR3 length: 16 amino acids. CDR1 is MDHEN and CDR2 is SYDVKM in the germline V gene. V shed 1 base and J 5 bases; nucleotides not matched to a gene: 5. The CDR3 protein is CASSLLGLAINNEQFF. The CDR3 region has the DNA TGTGCCAGCAGTTTATTGGGACTAGCGATTAACAATGAGCAGTTCTTC.

This clone has a single count. The genes are TRBV14 and TRBJ2-1; D is unclear. Looked up from germline, CDR1 is SGHDN and CDR2 is FVKESK. The V and J ends lost 10 bases and 0 bases respectively, with 10 bases between them. The CDR3 is 13 amino acids. The CDR3 coding sequence is TGTGCCACACCCCCGGGCTCCTACAATGAGCAGTTCTTC. Protein: CATPPGSYNEQFF.

The chain is built from TRBV6-1 and TRBJ1-4; D may be TRBD1 (6 bases). V lost 3 bases, J lost 10 bases, and 15 bases lay in between. Germline values: CDR1 MNHNS, CDR2 SASEGT. This CDR3 has 14 residues. The CDR3 coding sequence is TGTGCCAGCAGTGAGACAGGTAGTGAGGTAAAACTGTTTTTT. Protein: CASSETGSEVKLFF.

The chain joins TRBV9 to TRBJ2-7, with TRBD2 as a possible D gene (6 bases). Between the trimmed V and J ends, which lost 0 bases and 3 bases, there was a span of 13 bases. Germline V gene sequence: CDR1 SGDLS, CDR2 YYNGEE. This CDR3 contains 15 residues. This chain's CDR3 is CASSVGNSGLYEQYF. CDR3 sequence (DNA): TGTGCCAGCAGCGTAGGAAATAGCGGCCTCTACGAGCAGTACTTC.

V and J are TRBV4-1 and TRBJ1-6; 7 nucleotides align to TRBD1. V gave up 0 bases and J gave up 7 bases; unmatched junction bases: 6. CDR1 and CDR2 (germline): MGHRA, YSYEKL. The CDR3 length is 16 residues. CDR3 in amino acids: CASSQEPGQINSPLHF. CDR3 bases: TGCGCCAGCAGCCAAGAACCGGGACAGATAAATTCACCCCTCCACTTT.

The chain recombines TRBV7-9 with TRBJ2-5; possible D gene TRBD1, 6 bases. The V gene lost 0 bases and the J gene lost 4 bases, with 15 bases spanning the gap. The CDR3 covers 16 residues. CDR1 and CDR2 (germline): SEHNR, FQNEAQ (reference sequence). The CDR3 is CASSLAGTTKGETQYF. The CDR3 DNA sequence: TGTGCCAGCAGCTTAGCCGGGACAACCAAGGGAGAGACCCAGTACTTC.

V is TRBV11-2 and J is TRBJ2-2; tentatively, D is TRBD1 (6 bases). CDR3 length: 15 amino acids. Germline-derived CDR1 and CDR2 are SGHAT and FQNNGV. Trimming shortened V by 6 bases and J by 3 bases, and 14 bases separated the two germline ends. The CDR3 is CASRFQGIDTGELFF. The CDR3 bases are TGTGCCAGCAGGTTCCAGGGGATCGACACCGGGGAGCTGTTTTTT.

This chain uses TRBV7-9 with TRBJ1-4; D is uncertain. The V gene's germline CDR1 is SEHNR and CDR2 FQNEAQ (reference sequence). This CDR3 comprises 16 residues. The ends were cut back, 1 base at V and 5 bases at J, with 14 bases in the middle. CDR3 DNA: TGTGCCAGCAGCTTAGTCCGGGGAACGTTGAATGAAAAACTGTTTTTT. Encoded protein: CASSLVRGTLNEKLFF.

V gene TRBV19 combines with J gene TRBJ2-2; D perhaps matches TRBD2 (6 bases). The CDR3 has 14 residues. From germline, CDR1 is LNHDA and CDR2 SQIVND (reference sequence). Trimming removed 5 bases at V and 5 bases at J, with 12 bases between. As DNA, the CDR3 is TGTGCCAGTAGTTTCCGGGAGAATACCGGGGAGCTGTTTTTT. Encoded protein: CASSFRENTGELFF.

The gene calls are TRBV3-1 (or the pseudogene TRBV3-2) and TRBJ1-1; D possibly corresponds to TRBD1 (5 bases). V was shortened by 2 bases and J by 4 bases, with 11 bases between the two germline ends. The CDR3 covers 14 residues. Germline assignment: CDR1 LGHDT and CDR2 YNNKEL (reference sequence). The CDR3 nucleotides read TGTGCCAGCAGCCAAACAGGTTCAAGCACTGAAGCTTTCTTT. Amino acids: CASSQTGSSTEAFF.

The rearrangement joins TRBV4-1 to TRBJ2-3; D uncertain. The CDR3 loop spans 16 amino acids. V lost 1 base, J lost 2 bases, and 13 bases lay in between. Germline V gene data show CDR1 as MGHRA and CDR2 as YSYEKL. The CDR3 coding sequence is TGCGCCAGCAGCCAAGTTAACTTGGTATACACAGATACGCAGTATTTT. This encodes CASSQVNLVYTDTQYF.

This chain joins TRBV5-1 and TRBJ2-5; D perhaps matches TRBD2 (6 bases). V shed 1 base and J shed 0 bases, with 13 bases lying between them. CDR1 is SGHRS, CDR2 YFSETQ, per germline. CDR3 length: 16 residues. The CDR3 DNA reads as TGCGCCAGCAGCTTGTGGGGGGACCATTACCAAGAGACCCAGTACTTC. It yields the protein CASSLWGDHYQETQYF.

V and J are TRBV6-5 and TRBJ2-7; D is possibly TRBD1 (5 bases). Trimming left V 4 bases short and J 5 bases short, with 15 bases between. This CDR3 comprises 14 residues. Germline lookup yields CDR1 MNHEY and CDR2 SVGAGI. The CDR3 loop is CASSFRGFGNEQYF. CDR3 nucleotide sequence: TGTGCCAGCAGTTTTAGGGGTTTCGGCAACGAGCAGTACTTC.

The rearrangement joins TRBV19 to TRBJ2-5, with D possibly being TRBD2 (5 bases). The length of the CDR3 is 13 residues. CDR1 and CDR2 (germline): LNHDA, SQIVND (reference sequence). Trimming removed 6 bases from V and 5 bases from J, with 13 bases in between. The CDR3 loop reads CASSPGKVETQYF. The CDR3 DNA is TGTGCCAGTAGCCCCGGGAAGGTGGAGACCCAGTACTTC. Together with reference TRBV19 and TRBJ2-5, the CDR3 gives the full variable domain: DGGITQSPKYLFRKEGQNVTLSCEQNLNHDAMYWYRQDPGQGLRLIYYSQIVNDFQKGDIAEGYSVSREKKESFPLTVTSAQKNPTAFYLCASSPGKVETQYFGPGTRLLVL.

The chain recombines TRBV5-1 with TRBJ1-1, with TRBD1 matching over 7 bases. The CDR3 length is 15 residues. In germline, CDR1 is SGHRS, CDR2 YFSETQ. Germline trimming cut 0 bases from V and 5 bases from J; bases unmatched to any gene: 7. The CDR3 spells CASSLERLTGTEAFF. The CDR3 DNA sequence: TGCGCCAGCAGCTTGGAGAGACTGACAGGGACTGAAGCTTTCTTT.

The J gene is TRBJ2-7, the V gene TRBV11-3, with 7 bases identical to TRBD1. Germline CDR1 is SGHNT and CDR2 is YENEEA. Trimming removed 4 bases from V and 0 bases from J; junction bases left unmatched: 6. CDR3 length equals 15 residues. Here the CDR3 DNA reads TGTGCCAGCAGCTCGCGGACAGGTAGCTCCTACGAGCAGTACTTC. It is translated as CASSSRTGSSYEQYF.

Only one count was recorded for this clone. V usage is TRBV2 and J usage is TRBJ1-1, with D possibly being TRBD1 (6 bases). The V end lost 11 bases, the J end lost 0 bases, and 13 bases lay between the germline ends. Germline values: CDR1 SNHLY, CDR2 FYNNEI. The length of the CDR3 is 13 residues. CDR3 protein: CAGSGQMNTEAFF. The CDR3 DNA sequence: TGTGCCGGATCAGGACAGATGAACACTGAAGCTTTCTTT.

The chain carries TRBV5-4 and TRBJ1-3; possibly TRBD1 for D (5 bases). V dropped 0 bases and J dropped 0 bases, with 19 bases sitting between them. This CDR3 comprises 19 residues. Germline V gene lookup returns CDR1 SGHNT and CDR2 YYREEE (reference sequence). The CDR3 nucleotides read TGTGCCAGCAGCTTGGAGGGGCCGGGATGGGACTTCTCTGGAAACACCATATATTTT. Translating it yields CASSLEGPGWDFSGNTIYF.